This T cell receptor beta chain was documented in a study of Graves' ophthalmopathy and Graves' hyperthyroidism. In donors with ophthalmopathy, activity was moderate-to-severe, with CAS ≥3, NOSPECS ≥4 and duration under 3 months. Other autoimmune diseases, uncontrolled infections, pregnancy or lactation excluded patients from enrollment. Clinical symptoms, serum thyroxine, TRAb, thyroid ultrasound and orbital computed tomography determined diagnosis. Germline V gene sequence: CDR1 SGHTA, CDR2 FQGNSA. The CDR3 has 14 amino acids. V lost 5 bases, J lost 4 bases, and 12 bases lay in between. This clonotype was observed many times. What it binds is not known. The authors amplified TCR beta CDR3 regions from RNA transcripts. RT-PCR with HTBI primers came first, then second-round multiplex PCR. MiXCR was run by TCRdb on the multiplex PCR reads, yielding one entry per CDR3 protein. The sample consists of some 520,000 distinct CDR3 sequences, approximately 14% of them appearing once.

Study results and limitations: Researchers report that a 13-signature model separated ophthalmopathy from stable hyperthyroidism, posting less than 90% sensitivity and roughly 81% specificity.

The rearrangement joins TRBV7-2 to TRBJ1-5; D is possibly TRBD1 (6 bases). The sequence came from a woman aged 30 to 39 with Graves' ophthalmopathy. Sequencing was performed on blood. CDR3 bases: TGTGCCAGCAGCCAAAATACAGGGAATCAGCCCCAGCATTTT. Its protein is CASSQNTGNQPQHF.